The source of this T cell receptor (beta chain) is a study of blood T cell repertoires in COVID-19. On the study more broadly: Acute and convalescent COVID-19 samples came from the United States, Italy and Spain.

Those enrolled in Seattle joined during active infection and were followed longitudinally afterward. How the authors handled the data: Using reference gene primer amplification, nucleated cell counts were estimated. The data were produced by immunoSEQ multiplex PCR, yet TCRdb's version contains in-frame clones alone and is incomplete. The V and J calls and clone size come from that table; D and trimming were worked out from the DNA. In the table there are approximately 340,000 clones, roughly 89% of which are singletons. The CDR3 extends over 19 amino acids. With 3 bases clipped from V and 2 bases from J, the junction kept 15 bases outside the gene matches. Germline assignment: CDR1 KGHSH and CDR2 LQKENI.

Sequenced: peripheral blood. The source of this sequence is a man aged 25 to 45 with COVID-19, enrolled during active disease. The gene calls are TRBV18 and TRBJ2-1; TRBD2 matches at 8 bases. CDR3 amino acids: CASSPWDTGGTSPYNEQFF. CDR3 sequence (DNA): TGTGCCAGCTCACCGTGGGACACCGGCGGGACTAGTCCCTACAATGAGCAGTTCTTC.